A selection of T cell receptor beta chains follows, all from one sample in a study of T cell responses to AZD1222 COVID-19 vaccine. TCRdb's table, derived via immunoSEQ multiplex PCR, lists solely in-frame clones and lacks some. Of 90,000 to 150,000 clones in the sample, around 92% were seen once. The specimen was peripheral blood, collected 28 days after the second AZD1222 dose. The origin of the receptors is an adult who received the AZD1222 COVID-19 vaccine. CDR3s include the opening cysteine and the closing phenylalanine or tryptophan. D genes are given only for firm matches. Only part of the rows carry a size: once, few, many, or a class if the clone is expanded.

TGCAGCGCGCTCGTTAGCAATCAGCCCCAGCATTTT	CSALVSNQPQHF	NA	TRBV29-1	TRBJ1-5	NA
TGTGCCAGTAGTATTATTACTAGCGGGAGCGGGGAGCTGTTTTTT	CASSIITSGSGELFF	NA	TRBV19	TRBJ2-2	TRBD2
TGTGCCAGCAGCTTAGTTCGGGGTCTAGACTATGGCTACACCTTC	CASSLVRGLDYGYTF	NA	TRBV7-9	TRBJ1-2	NA
TGTGCCAGCAGTGGACCAGGGGTTCGCTCCTACAATGAGCAGTTCTTC	CASSGPGVRSYNEQFF	NA	TRBV28	TRBJ2-1	NA
TGTGCCACTAGAGCTAGCGGGGGGGCCCAGGAGCAGTTCTTC	CATRASGGAQEQFF	NA	TRBV10-3	TRBJ2-1	TRBD2
TGTGCCAGTAGTGGGGGGCCCAACACCGGGGAGCTGTTTTTT	CASSGGPNTGELFF	few	TRBV19	TRBJ2-2	NA
TGTGCCAGCAGCCCGGACAGGAACTATGGCTACACCTTC	CASSPDRNYGYTF	NA	TRBV9	TRBJ1-2	TRBD1
TGTGCCAGCAGTGGTCATCGGGCCTTCTACAATGAGCAGTTCTTC	CASSGHRAFYNEQFF	NA	TRBV2	TRBJ2-1	NA
TGTGCCAGCAGGACAGGGACGGACGGGGCCAACGTCCTGACTTTC	CASRTGTDGANVLTF	NA	TRBV6-6	TRBJ2-6	TRBD1
TGTGCCAGCTTAAACGTGGGGGGTTCCTACAATGAGCAGTTCTTC	CASLNVGGSYNEQFF	NA	TRBV5-4	TRBJ2-1	NA
TGTGCCAGCAGTCGCACCGGGACAGTTAGCAATCAGCCCCAGCATTTT	CASSRTGTVSNQPQHF	NA	TRBV6-6	TRBJ1-5	TRBD1
TGTGCCAGTAGTATTATAGGTACAGATACGCAGTATTTT	CASSIIGTDTQYF	NA	TRBV19	TRBJ2-3	NA
TGTGCCAGCAGTGGACAGGGGGCTGAGGGAAAACTGTTTTTT	CASSGQGAEGKLFF	NA	TRBV2	TRBJ1-4	TRBD1
TGTGCCAGCAGCCCTATAGGGGGGCGTGCTGAAGCTTTCTTT	CASSPIGGRAEAFF	NA	TRBV11-2	TRBJ1-1	NA
TGTGCCAGCAGCCTCCGAACCTTGACAGGGGGGAGAAACACCATATATTTT	CASSLRTLTGGRNTIYF	NA	TRBV3-1/TRBV3-2	TRBJ1-3	TRBD1
TGTGCCAGCAGTGAACGGCAGACCCCAGATACGCAGTATTTT	CASSERQTPDTQYF	NA	TRBV6-1	TRBJ2-3	NA